These 9 T cell receptor beta chains came from one sample sequenced in a study of T cell responses to AZD1222 COVID-19 vaccine (dated by TCRdb to the early 2020s). Library method: the immunoSEQ multiplex PCR assay. The immuneACCESS repertoire file appears here via TCRdb, limited to in-frame rearrangements. These files lack a portion of the clones; in checked studies, under half of the deficit traces to unresolved V genes, and the cause of the others is not known. The sample table lists approximately 79,000 clones, 83% of them with a count of one. The ten largest clones take up 1.3% of the sample. Interpreted using the paper, the time point label stands for: about 28 days (+/-7) after the second vaccine dose. The sample was peripheral blood, taken 28 days after the second AZD1222 dose. All receptors derive from an adult who received the AZD1222 COVID-19 vaccine.

The chain combines TRBV30 with TRBJ1-4, with TRBD1 matching 10 bases. The germline CDR1 and CDR2 sequences are GTSNPN and SVGIG (reference sequence). CDR3 length: 18 amino acids. J was trimmed by 4 bases and V by 0 bases; bases with no gene match: 11. CDR3 sequence: CAWSVRRTGGGNNEKLFF. CDR3 nucleotides: TGTGCCTGGAGTGTACGACGGACAGGGGGGGGAAATAATGAAAAACTGTTTTTT.

CDR3 loop: CASSLGGATDTQYF. The CDR3 bases are TGTGCCAGCAGTTTGGGAGGGGCTACAGATACGCAGTATTTT. The J gene is TRBJ2-3, the V gene TRBV28; 7 nucleotides match TRBD2. This CDR3 comprises 14 residues. Germline CDR1 MDHEN, CDR2 SYDVKM. Trimming at V came to 3 bases and at J to 3 bases, leaving 3 bases not matched to a gene.

The rearrangement links TRBV3-1 (or the pseudogene TRBV3-2) to TRBJ1-5; weak D call: TRBD1 (5 bases). The germline CDR1 and CDR2 sequences are LGHDT and YNNKEL (reference sequence). Trimming cost V 6 bases and J 2 bases, with 14 bases left between them. This CDR3 has 15 residues. The CDR3 region has the DNA TGTGCCAGCAGTCTCTCGGGGGGGGGCAATCAGCCCCAGCATTTT. Protein: CASSLSGGGNQPQHF.

This clone turned up a few times. The chain couples TRBV28 to TRBJ1-2, with 10 bases identical to TRBD1. V trimming: 6 bases; J trimming: 2 bases; junction bases outside the gene matches: 9. The CDR3 has 16 residues. Germline CDR1 is MDHEN and CDR2 is SYDVKM. In DNA, the CDR3 is TGTGCCAGCAGAAACGAGGGGGACAGGGGAAACTATGGCTACACCTTC. Its protein is CASRNEGDRGNYGYTF.

The table lists this clone with a few counts. The chain carries TRBV15 and TRBJ2-7, with 9 bases that match TRBD1. Germline CDR1 is LNHNV and CDR2 is YYDKDF (reference sequence). V dropped 0 bases and J dropped 1; count of bases not matched to a gene: 4. The CDR3 consists of 16 residues. The chain's CDR3 is CATSRDLGQGSYEQYF. The CDR3 DNA is TGTGCCACCAGCAGAGATCTAGGACAGGGGTCCTACGAGCAGTACTTC.

V usage is TRBV28 and J usage is TRBJ1-2; tentative D call: TRBD1 (5 bases). Trimming left V 6 bases short and J 4 bases short, with 18 bases between. The CDR3 is 15 residues long. Germline V lookup: CDR1 MDHEN, CDR2 SYDVKM. The CDR3 reads CASRPTGLGPYGYTF. CDR3 in DNA: TGTGCCAGCAGGCCAACGGGCCTGGGGCCCTATGGCTACACCTTC.

V gene TRBV28 combines with J gene TRBJ1-1; a possible D gene is TRBD1 (5 bases). Germline V lookup: CDR1 MDHEN, CDR2 SYDVKM. Trimming pared 6 bases from V and 1 base from J, leaving 12 bases between. The CDR3 consists of 14 residues. The CDR3 bases are TGTGCCAGCAGACTTATAGGGGCGAACACTGAAGCTTTCTTT. Its translation: CASRLIGANTEAFF.

This chain uses TRBV9 with TRBJ1-2, with 7 positions matching TRBD1. Losses at the gene ends were 3 bases for V and 6 bases for J; bases not matched to a gene: 8. CDR3 length equals 14 residues. Germline V gene data show CDR1 as SGDLS and CDR2 as YYNGEE. Here the CDR3 DNA reads TGTGCCAGCAGCGCAACGACAGGGACGGATGGCTACACCTTC. It translates to CASSATTGTDGYTF.

The chain has TRBV11-2 and TRBJ1-4; 7 nucleotides align to TRBD1. The J segment lost 8 bases and the V segment lost 5 bases, leaving 20 bases of the junction unmatched. This CDR3 contains 18 residues. Germline CDR1 and CDR2: SGHAT and FQNNGV. The CDR3 loop is CASSRRDRQTLIGEKLFF. CDR3 bases: TGTGCCAGCAGCAGACGGGACAGACAGACACTAATAGGGGAAAAACTGTTTTTT.